The sample holds a few counts of the clone carrying this TCR beta chain. They built TCR cDNA with 5'RACE template switching, a step that put in a universal primer site and UMIs. MiXCR, run by TCRdb on the 5' RACE reads, gives a single entry per CDR3 protein. This sample has approximately 510,000 distinct CDR3 sequences, with 20% to 25% found just once. Germline V CDR1 and CDR2: SGHDN, FVKESK. V was trimmed by 2 bases and J by 9 bases, leaving 14 bases between them. This CDR3 comprises 14 residues. This sample was included in a study of T cells after yellow fever vaccination. The source is a man younger than 35 who received the YFV17D yellow fever vaccine. The rearrangement uses TRBV14 and TRBJ2-1; possibly TRBD1 for D (7 bases). The specimen comprised PBMCs, sampled less than 25 days after the first yellow fever vaccination. CDR3: CASSQLQGRGEQFF. The DNA of the CDR3 is TGTGCCAGCAGCCAACTACAGGGGCGGGGTGAGCAGTTCTTC.